These 24 T cell receptor beta chains came from one sample sequenced in a study of cytomegalovirus exposure and HLA in healthy donors. The PCR made use of 60 Vbeta and 13 Jbeta primers. Libraries were prepared by immunoSEQ multiplex PCR; TCRdb keeps only in-frame clonotypes and omits some of them. This table holds about 190,000 clones, almost 80% found once. Sequencing input: PBMCs. The source is a young woman in good health and CMV-seronegative.

This chain joins TRBV9 and TRBJ2-5; tentatively, D is TRBD2 (6 bases). The CDR3 is 15 amino acids. Trimming removed 5 bases from V and 2 bases from J, with 16 bases in between. Germline CDR1 is SGDLS and CDR2 is YYNGEE. Here the CDR3 reads CASSRAPGDQETQYF. The CDR3 DNA reads TGTGCCAGCAGTAGGGCTCCGGGGGATCAAGAGACCCAGTACTTC.

The gene calls are TRBV6-1 and TRBJ2-1, with TRBD2 matching over 7 bases. This CDR3 spans 15 amino acids. Germline trimming cut 7 bases from V and 6 bases from J; bases unmatched to any gene: 12. Germline lookup yields CDR1 MNHNS and CDR2 SASEGT. For the CDR3, the DNA is TGTGCCAGCACGGGACGGGGAGGGAATGTCAATGAGCAGTTCTTC. This gives the protein CASTGRGGNVNEQFF.

The CDR3 loop is CSVARGGESVTEAFF. The DNA of the CDR3 is TGCAGCGTTGCCCGAGGTGGAGAGTCGGTCACTGAAGCTTTCTTT. The gene calls are TRBV29-1 and TRBJ1-1, with D unclear. Trimming pared 4 bases from V and 4 bases from J, leaving 19 bases between. The CDR3 runs 15 residues. Germline-derived CDR1 and CDR2 are SQVTM and ANQGSEA.

V and J are TRBV6-5 and TRBJ1-2; 8 positions agree with TRBD1. Germline lookup yields CDR1 MNHEY and CDR2 SVGAGI. CDR3 length: 16 residues. Trimming took 0 bases from V and 3 from J; bases not matched to a gene: 6. CDR3 loop: CASSYSRTGRDYGYTF. DNA for the CDR3: TGTGCCAGCAGTTACTCACGGACAGGGCGGGACTATGGCTACACCTTC.

This rearrangement joins TRBV11-3 to TRBJ2-3; 12 positions agree with TRBD2. The CDR3 consists of 16 residues. The V and J ends lost 5 bases and 2 bases, in that order; junction bases with no gene match: 5. Germline V gene lookup returns CDR1 SGHNT and CDR2 YENEEA. CDR3: CASSQGLAGTTDTQYF. CDR3 nucleotide sequence: TGTGCCAGCAGCCAGGGACTAGCGGGCACCACAGATACGCAGTATTTT.

The genes are TRBV4-3 and TRBJ2-2, with TRBD1 matching over 7 bases. V dropped 2 bases and J dropped 3; count of bases not matched to a gene: 6. Germline CDR1 is LGHNA and CDR2 is YSLEER. There are 16 residues in the CDR3. CDR3 nucleotides: TGCGCCAGCAGCCAAAGACAGGGCCCTCACACCGGGGAGCTGTTTTTT. Translation: CASSQRQGPHTGELFF.

The J gene is TRBJ1-5, the V gene TRBV6-1; D call uncertain. Germline lookup yields CDR1 MNHNS and CDR2 SASEGT. CDR3 length: 17 amino acids. The V and J ends lost 2 bases and 3 bases respectively, with 17 bases between them. DNA for the CDR3: TGTGCCAGCAGTGAACCTTGGGAGGGCAACCTCAATCAGCCCCAGCATTTT. It yields the protein CASSEPWEGNLNQPQHF.

Points on this clone: The junction does not match germline at one end; this may be a read error. Other nucleotide sequences from this sample produce the same CDR3. The chain employs TRBV9 and TRBJ1-1, with a tentative D call TRBD1 (5 bases). Per germline, CDR1 SGDLS and CDR2 YYNGEE. This CDR3 is built from 14 residues. CDR3 loop: CASNRAGQGTEAFF. The CDR3 coding sequence is TGTGCCAGCAACCGGGCAGGGCAGGGAACTGAGGCTTTCTTT.

The V and J genes are TRBV6-1 and TRBJ1-3; D unclear. From germline, CDR1 is MNHNS and CDR2 SASEGT. Trimming pared 10 bases from V and 0 bases from J, leaving 7 bases between. The CDR3 is made up of 12 amino acids. This CDR3 is CATYYSGNTIYF. The DNA of the CDR3 is TGTGCCACCTACTACTCTGGAAACACCATATATTTT.

The chain couples TRBV18 to TRBJ1-1, with D hard to call. The germline gives CDR1 KGHSH, CDR2 LQKENI. The CDR3 loop spans 13 amino acids. Trimming took 6 bases from V and 1 from J, leaving 9 bases between them. The CDR3, as DNA: TGTGCCAGCTCCGGACTTTCGAACACTGAAGCTTTCTTT. Amino acid sequence: CASSGLSNTEAFF.

Only a few counts were recorded for this clone. The chain couples TRBV5-1 to TRBJ2-7, with D perhaps TRBD2 (5 bases). The V gene lost 0 bases and the J gene lost 1 base, with 11 bases spanning the gap. Looked up from germline, CDR1 is SGHRS and CDR2 is YFSETQ. The CDR3 runs to 15 residues. The CDR3 DNA follows: TGCGCCAGCAGCTTGGGTGGCGGGCAATCCTACGAGCAGTACTTC. It codes for CASSLGGGQSYEQYF.

This clone showed up just once. The chain recombines TRBV5-1 with TRBJ1-2, with D possibly being TRBD1 (6 bases). Germline-derived CDR1 and CDR2 are SGHRS and YFSETQ. The CDR3 length is 16 residues. Trimming stripped 6 bases from V and 1 base from J, with 19 bases between. DNA of the CDR3: TGCGCCAGCACCAACCATCAGGGGCGTTTTAACTATGGCTACACCTTC. Protein product: CASTNHQGRFNYGYTF.

The rearrangement joins TRBV28 to TRBJ2-5, with 8 positions matching TRBD2. This CDR3 is built from 13 residues. V lost 6 bases to trimming and J lost 5 bases; unmatched junction nucleotides: 5. CDR1 is MDHEN and CDR2 is SYDVKM in the germline V gene. CDR3 coding DNA: TGTGCCAGCAGATCAGCGGGGGTGGAGACCCAGTACTTC. Translated: CASRSAGVETQYF.

CDR3 bases: TGTGCCAGCAGCCCAAGGACTAGCGGGATTGGGGAGCTGTTTTTT. Its translation is CASSPRTSGIGELFF. The chain combines TRBV11-2 with TRBJ2-2; the match to TRBD2 covers 12 bases. V lost 5 bases and J lost 8; bases outside the gene matches: 6. The CDR3 consists of 15 residues. The V gene's germline CDR1 is SGHAT and CDR2 FQNNGV.

This chain joins TRBV5-6 and TRBJ1-2; no clear D. The CDR3 has 13 residues. V gave up 0 bases and J gave up 7 bases, with 10 bases separating them. The germline CDR1 and CDR2 sequences are SGHDT and YYEEEE. The CDR3 sequence is CASSLVRGSGYTF. The DNA of the CDR3 is TGTGCCAGCAGCTTGGTCCGGGGATCTGGCTACACCTTC.

The J gene is TRBJ2-5, the V gene TRBV25-1, with 9 bases fitting TRBD2. Germline V gives CDR1 MGHDK, CDR2 SYGVNS. This CDR3 has 15 amino acids. Trimming cost V 2 bases and J 5 bases; bases outside gene matches: 6. The DNA of the CDR3 is TGTGCCAGCAGTGAAGGCAGGCGGGGGGGTGAGACCCAGTACTTC. Residues: CASSEGRRGGETQYF.

The rearrangement links TRBV6-5 to TRBJ1-1; 9 bases map to TRBD1. With V trimmed by 4 bases and J by 11 bases, 14 bases remained unmatched. There are 15 residues in the CDR3. The germline gives CDR1 MNHEY, CDR2 SVGAGI. The DNA of the CDR3 is TGTGCCAGCAGTTCACCGGGACAGGGTAAATCGGAGGCTTTCTTT. Protein product: CASSSPGQGKSEAFF.

The chain recombines TRBV28 with TRBJ2-7; maybe TRBD1 (5 bases). Trimming cost V 3 bases and J 4 bases, with 19 bases left between them. The CDR3 is 16 residues long. Germline loops: CDR1 MDHEN, CDR2 SYDVKM. CDR3 coding DNA: TGTGCCAGCAGTTTTGTAAGGGGCCCCGACCTTTACGAGCAGTACTTC. It specifies CASSFVRGPDLYEQYF.

In the case of this clone: At the DNA level, this CDR3 is encoded by other sequences in the same sample as well. The chain combines TRBV10-1 with TRBJ2-5; TRBD2 aligns across 13 bases. V lost 6 bases and J lost 5; bases outside the gene matches: 6. Germline V gene data show CDR1 as WNHNN and CDR2 as SYGVQD (reference sequence). This CDR3 is built from 15 residues. CDR3 amino acids: CASSETSGGKETQYF. As DNA, the CDR3 is TGCGCCAGCAGCGAGACTAGCGGGGGGAAGGAGACCCAGTACTTC.

This clone was counted once. The chain employs TRBV19 and TRBJ2-5, with D possibly TRBD2 on 5 matching bases. The germline V gene has CDR1 LNHDA and CDR2 SQIVND (reference sequence). With 3 bases removed from V and 3 bases from J, the gap between germline ends came to 8 bases. The CDR3 runs 13 residues. The CDR3 here is CASSMSREETQYF. CDR3 DNA sequence: TGTGCCAGTAGTATGTCGAGGGAAGAGACCCAGTACTTC.

This sequence joins TRBV28 and TRBJ1-2; maybe TRBD1 (6 bases). CDR1 is MDHEN and CDR2 is SYDVKM in the germline V gene. V was clipped by 3 bases and J by 2 bases, with 10 bases between them. The CDR3 has 14 amino acids. CDR3: CASSLGTQNYGYTF. Here the CDR3 DNA reads TGTGCCAGCAGTTTGGGGACACAGAACTATGGCTACACCTTC.

V is TRBV4-2 and J is TRBJ1-1, with D tentatively TRBD1 (5 bases). Looked up from germline, CDR1 is LGHNA and CDR2 is YNFKEQ. Trimming shortened V by 3 bases and J by 4 bases, and 15 bases separated the two germline ends. The length of the CDR3 is 15 residues. CDR3 region: CASSHKRGGSTEAFF. In DNA, the CDR3 is TGTGCCAGCAGCCATAAGAGGGGAGGGAGCACTGAAGCTTTCTTT.

The count of this clone is one. The V gene is TRBV2, the J gene TRBJ1-1, with D unclear. Germline V gene data show CDR1 as SNHLY and CDR2 as FYNNEI. The CDR3 is 12 residues long. The ends were cut back, 4 bases at V and 0 bases at J, with 3 bases in the middle. The CDR3 region is CASSVLNTEAFF. The CDR3 bases are TGTGCCAGCAGTGTCTTGAACACTGAAGCTTTCTTT.

V usage is TRBV27 and J usage is TRBJ2-7, with 12 bases aligning to TRBD1. V lost 5 bases and J lost 5; bases outside the gene matches: 10. CDR1 MNHEY and CDR2 SMNVEV come from the germline V gene (reference sequence). The CDR3 has 16 residues. CDR3 amino acids: CASSHKTGTGGDEQYF. In nucleotides, the CDR3 is TGTGCCAGCAGTCACAAGACCGGGACAGGGGGCGACGAGCAGTACTTC.